A single sample gave rise to the 5 T cell receptor beta chains below, sequenced in a study of regulatory T cells in long-lasting Graves disease. Time point given: newly diagnosed GD, antithyroid drugs for less than 3 months. Scientists built the TCR library using RNA that was extracted from PBMCs. Arm-PCR with iRepertoire HTBI primers amplified the CDR3 regions for these TCR beta libraries. TCRdb re-analysed the multiplex PCR reads in MiXCR, keeping a single row per CDR3 protein. The sample has under 300,000 distinct CDR3 sequences, around 18% seen once. This specimen consisted of peripheral blood mononuclear cells (PBMCs), obtained at new diagnosis, from a patient treated with antithyroid drugs. These receptors were taken from a female donor with Graves disease.

This clonotype has a count of ten or more. In nucleotides, the CDR3 is TGTGCCAGCAGTTTATCTCCTAGGCAGCAAGAGACCCAGTACTTC. Residues: CASSLSPRQQETQYF. The chain couples TRBV27 to TRBJ2-5; D gene ambiguous. Per germline, CDR1 MNHEY and CDR2 SMNVEV (reference sequence). The CDR3 totals 15 residues. V was pared by 0 bases and J by 2 bases, with 10 bases between.

This clonotype has ten or more counts. V gene TRBV3-1 combines with J gene TRBJ2-7; D is perhaps TRBD1 (6 bases). The V end was cut by 4 bases, the J end by 0 bases, with 13 bases between. There are 15 residues in the CDR3. Germline V gene lookup returns CDR1 LGHDT and CDR2 YNNKEL (reference sequence). The CDR3 loop reads CASSPGVRSSYEQYF. DNA for the CDR3: TGTGCCAGCAGCCCAGGGGTTCGAAGCTCCTACGAGCAGTACTTC.

The sample holds a few counts of this clonotype. Being one base from a much bigger clone, this may be a read error. The CDR3 carries no conserved terminal phenylalanine or tryptophan, so it likely arises from a read error. The rearrangement joins TRBV20-1 to TRBJ2-2; the D gene is possibly TRBD2 (6 bases). V was pared by 0 bases and J by 4 bases, with 9 bases between. The germline CDR1 and CDR2 sequences are DFQATT and SNEGSKA (reference sequence). The CDR3 consists of 14 residues. CDR3 sequence (DNA): TGCAGTGCTAGAGAGGGGGGTTCCACCGGGGAGCTGTTTTCT. It translates to CSAREGGSTGELFS.

This clonotype was observed many times. This chain connects TRBV19 to TRBJ1-1; D possibly corresponds to TRBD1 (5 bases). Per the germline V gene, CDR1 is LNHDA and CDR2 is SQIVND (reference sequence). This CDR3 has 11 residues. The DNA for the CDR3 is TGTGGTTCAAAGGGGCAAATTAGGACTTTCTTT. Protein: CGSKGQIRTFF. Full variable domain (rest looked up from reference TRBV19 and TRBJ1-1): DGGITQSPKYLFRKEGQNVTLSCEQNLNHDAMYWYRQDPGQGLRLIYYSQIVNDFQKGDIAEGYSVSREKKESFPLTVTSAQKNPTAFYLCGSKGQIRTFFGQGTRLTVV.

At least ten counts were recorded for this clonotype. At one of its ends the junction is not consistent with the germline gene, which may arise from a read error. CDR3 residues: CASSPLDRVNTEAFF. CDR3 in DNA: TGTGCCAGCAGCCCTTTGGACAGGGTGAACACTGAAGCTTTCTTT. The chain employs TRBV5-1 and TRBJ1-1; 8 nucleotides agree with TRBD1. The germline gives CDR1 SGHRS, CDR2 YFSETQ. There are 15 residues in the CDR3.